Sequencing of this T cell receptor (beta chain) was carried out in a study of T cells after yellow fever vaccination. Study-level information: SMART-Seq v4 Ultra Low Input prepared the low-cell-number fractions.

Generation of TCR cDNA used 5'RACE template switching (which added a universal primer site and UMIs). MiXCR was run by TCRdb on the 5' RACE reads, yielding one entry per CDR3 protein. Of 500,000 to 650,000 distinct CDR3 sequences in the sample, roughly a sixth were seen once. V lost 3 bases, J lost 6 bases, and 13 bases stayed unmatched. Per germline, CDR1 LGHNA and CDR2 YSLEER. The CDR3 is 17 residues long. The chain carries TRBV4-3 and TRBJ2-3; TRBD2 aligns across 9 bases. The clonotype comes from a man in his late teens or twenties who received the YFV17D yellow fever vaccine. Source: PBMCs, taken 5 to 6 days after the first yellow fever vaccination. CDR3 protein: CASSQTPQRGAVDTQYF. CDR3 nucleotide sequence: TGCGCCAGCAGCCAGACCCCCCAGCGGGGGGCGGTGGATACGCAGTATTTT.